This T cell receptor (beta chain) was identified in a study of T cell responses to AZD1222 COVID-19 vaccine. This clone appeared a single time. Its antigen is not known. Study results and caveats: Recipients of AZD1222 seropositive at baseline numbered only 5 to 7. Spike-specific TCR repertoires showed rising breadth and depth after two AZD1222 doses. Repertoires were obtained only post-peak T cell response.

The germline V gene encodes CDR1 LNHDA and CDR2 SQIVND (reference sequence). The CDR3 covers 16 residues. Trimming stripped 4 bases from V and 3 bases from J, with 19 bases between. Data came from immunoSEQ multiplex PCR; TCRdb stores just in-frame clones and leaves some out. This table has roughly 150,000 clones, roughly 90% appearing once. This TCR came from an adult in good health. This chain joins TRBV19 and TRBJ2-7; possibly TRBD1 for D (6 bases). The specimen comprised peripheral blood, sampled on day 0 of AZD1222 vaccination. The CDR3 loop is CASSRALRTVNYEQYF. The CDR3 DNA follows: TGTGCCAGTAGTAGGGCCCTCAGGACAGTTAACTACGAGCAGTACTTC.